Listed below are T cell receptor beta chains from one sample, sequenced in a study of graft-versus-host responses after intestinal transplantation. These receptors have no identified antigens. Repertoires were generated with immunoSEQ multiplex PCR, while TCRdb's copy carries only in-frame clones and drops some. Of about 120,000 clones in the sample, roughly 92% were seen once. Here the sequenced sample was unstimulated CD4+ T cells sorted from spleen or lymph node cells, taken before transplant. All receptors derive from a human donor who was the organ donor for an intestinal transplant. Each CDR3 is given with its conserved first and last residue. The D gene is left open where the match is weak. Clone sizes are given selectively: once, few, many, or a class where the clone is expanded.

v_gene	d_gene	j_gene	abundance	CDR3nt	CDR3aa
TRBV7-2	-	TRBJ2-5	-	TGTGCCAGCAGCTTAGCCGGGAACAAGGGATCGGAGACCCAGTACTTC	CASSLAGNKGSETQYF
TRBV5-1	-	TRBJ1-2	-	TGCGCCAGCAGCCCAGCCCCGACTGGACCCTATGGCTACACCTTC	CASSPAPTGPYGYTF
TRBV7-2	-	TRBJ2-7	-	TGTGCCAGCAGCTTAATGACAGGTAGCTACGAGCAGTACTTC	CASSLMTGSYEQYF
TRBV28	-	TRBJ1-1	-	TGTGCCAGCAGTTTAAAAGCAGAAGGAGGAGCTTTCTTT	CASSLKAEGGAFF
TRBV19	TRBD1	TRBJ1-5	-	TGTGCCAGTAGTAGAACCGGGACAGGGGATTTACAGCCCCAGCATTTT	CASSRTGTGDLQPQHF
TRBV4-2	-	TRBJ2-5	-	TGTGCCAGCAGCCAAGACTGGGGGGAGACCCAGTACTTC	CASSQDWGETQYF
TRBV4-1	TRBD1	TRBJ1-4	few	TGCGCCAGCAGCCATCCCGACAGGGTTAATGAAAAACTGTTTTTT	CASSHPDRVNEKLFF
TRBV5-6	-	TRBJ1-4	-	TGTGCCAGCAGCTTGGACAGGGCCCGTAATGAAAAACTGTTTTTT	CASSLDRARNEKLFF
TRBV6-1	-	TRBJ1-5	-	TGTGCCAGCAGCGGGGACACTAGCAATCAGCCCCAGCATTTT	CASSGDTSNQPQHF
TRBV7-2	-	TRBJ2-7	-	TGTGCCAGCAGCTTAGGCGGGTCTTTATCCTACGAGCAGTACTTC	CASSLGGSLSYEQYF
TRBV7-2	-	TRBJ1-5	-	TGTGCCAGCAGCTTATACAATCAGCCCCAGCATTTT	CASSLYNQPQHF